What follows are 21 T cell receptor beta chains derived from one specimen sequenced in a study of OX40 agonist ivuxolimab in advanced cancers. The repertoire was sequenced with immunoSEQ multiplex PCR; TCRdb's copy has only in-frame clones and lacks some. The sample carries tens of thousands of clones, roughly 90% recorded once. Sequenced material: CD4+ or CD8+ T cells sorted from blood, taken in a trial of the OX40 agonist ivuxolimab. The receptors derive from an adult with an advanced solid tumor such as melanoma, head and neck, liver or kidney cancer.

The chain uses TRBV2 and TRBJ2-5; 9 nucleotides agree with TRBD2. The trim removed 1 base at V and 7 bases at J, leaving 10 bases unmatched. This CDR3 has 16 amino acids. Per germline, CDR1 SNHLY and CDR2 FYNNEI. Written as DNA, the CDR3 is TGTGCCAGCAGTGAAGTTGTACTAGCGGGTTCTCGGACCCAGTACTTC. This gives the protein CASSEVVLAGSRTQYF.

The chain carries TRBV7-3 and TRBJ2-3; TRBD1 matches 10 bases. V gave up 4 bases and J gave up 3 bases; unmatched junction bases: 7. This CDR3 has 16 amino acids. Germline V gives CDR1 SGHTA, CDR2 FQGTGA. CDR3 sequence: CASSSTGGAGTDTQYF. In DNA form, the CDR3 reads TGTGCCAGCAGCTCGACAGGGGGCGCAGGGACAGATACGCAGTATTTT.

The chain joins TRBV6-6 to TRBJ1-2; no definite D call. Germline V lookup: CDR1 MNHNY, CDR2 SVGAGI (reference sequence). V dropped 0 bases and J dropped 0 bases, with 11 bases sitting between them. CDR3 length equals 16 residues. As DNA, the CDR3 is TGTGCCAGCAGTTACTCGGTACCAGGTCCTAACTATGGCTACACCTTC. Protein: CASSYSVPGPNYGYTF.

V is TRBV6-6 and J is TRBJ1-1; D not resolved. V was cut by 8 bases and J by 5 bases, with 12 bases left in between. The V gene's germline CDR1 is MNHNY and CDR2 SVGAGI (reference sequence). The CDR3 is 12 residues long. The CDR3, as DNA: TGTGCCAGCCCTGCCGGGGAAACTGAAGCTTTCTTT. Translating it yields CASPAGETEAFF.

The chain has TRBV6-5 and TRBJ2-7; D not certain. Germline lookup yields CDR1 MNHEY and CDR2 SVGAGI. V was shortened by 5 bases and J by 8 bases, with 13 bases between the two germline ends. The CDR3 is 12 amino acids. CDR3 nucleotides: TGTGCCAGCAGTAACCTTAGGGCCAAGCAGTACTTC. This sequence encodes CASSNLRAKQYF.

The chain links TRBV10-2 to TRBJ2-7; a possible D gene is TRBD2 (6 bases). Trimming removed 4 bases from V and 4 bases from J, with 14 bases in between. The V gene's germline CDR1 is WSHSY and CDR2 SAAADI. The CDR3 contains 14 residues. The chain's CDR3 is CASSAPAGGYEQYF. The CDR3 DNA sequence: TGCGCCAGCAGTGCCCCGGCAGGAGGGTACGAGCAGTACTTC.

The chain employs TRBV7-9 and TRBJ2-3; perhaps TRBD1 as D (6 bases). The germline gives CDR1 SEHNR, CDR2 FQNEAQ (reference sequence). V lost 1 base and J 5 bases, leaving 7 bases between the germline ends. This CDR3 is built from 13 residues. The DNA for the CDR3 is TGTGCCAGCAGCTTAGTAGGGGGAGATACGCAGTATTTT. Encoded protein: CASSLVGGDTQYF.

This clone was seen only a few times. V usage is TRBV20-1 and J usage is TRBJ2-7; no reliable D call. Germline loops: CDR1 DFQATT, CDR2 SNEGSKA (reference sequence). The CDR3 spans 11 residues. V shed 6 bases and J shed 3 bases, with 9 bases lying between them. The CDR3 DNA reads TGCAGTGCAGGGCCCAGCTACGAGCAGTACTTC. Translated, it gives CSAGPSYEQYF.

This clone was counted only a few times. The sample carries other DNA sequences with the same CDR3. V gene TRBV7-9 combines with J gene TRBJ2-5, with a tentative D call TRBD2 (5 bases). Germline values: CDR1 SEHNR, CDR2 FQNEAQ (reference sequence). This CDR3 contains 15 residues. V lost 0 bases and J lost 1, with 9 bases in between. The CDR3 DNA sequence: TGTGCCAGCAGCTTAGCGAGGACTGGCCAAGAGACCCAGTACTTC. The encoded protein is CASSLARTGQETQYF.

This chain links TRBV18 with TRBJ2-2, with 7 bases aligning to TRBD2. Trimming took 4 bases from V and 3 from J; bases not matched to a gene: 14. CDR1 KGHSH and CDR2 LQKENI come from the germline V gene. The CDR3 consists of 18 residues. In nucleotides, the CDR3 is TGTGCCAGCTCACTACAAGCGGGACGCCGAAGGGACACCGGGGAGCTGTTTTTT. Amino acids: CASSLQAGRRRDTGELFF.

This chain links TRBV30 with TRBJ1-6; D gene unclear. CDR3 length equals 14 residues. V was clipped by 0 bases and J by 8 bases, with 11 bases between them. The germline gives CDR1 GTSNPN, CDR2 SVGIG (reference sequence). The CDR3 nucleotides are TGTGCCTGGAGTGTACTCGGGTGGGATTCACCCCTCCACTTT. Translation: CAWSVLGWDSPLHF.

The chain carries TRBV5-1 and TRBJ2-5, with 9 bases aligning to TRBD2. The CDR3 contains 14 residues. J gave up 3 bases and V 3 bases, and 3 bases lay outside the gene matches. Germline V lookup: CDR1 SGHRS, CDR2 YFSETQ. This CDR3 is CASSWRTSEETQYF. In DNA form, the CDR3 reads TGCGCCAGCAGCTGGAGGACTAGCGAAGAGACCCAGTACTTC. Combining the CDR3 with reference TRBV5-1 and TRBJ2-5 gives the whole variable domain KAGVTQTPRYLIKTRGQQVTLSCSPISGHRSVSWYQQTPGQGLQFLFEYFSETQRNKGNFPGRFSGRQFSNSRSEMNVSTLELGDSALYLCASSWRTSEETQYFGPGTRLLVL.

V gene TRBV6-6 combines with J gene TRBJ2-7; D possibly corresponds to TRBD2 (5 bases). Germline-derived CDR1 and CDR2 are MNHNY and SVGAGI (reference sequence). With 11 bases removed from V and 1 base from J, the gap between germline ends came to 15 bases. The CDR3 consists of 13 residues. The CDR3 region is CAASSSGSYEQYF. Here the CDR3 DNA reads TGTGCCGCCTCCTCGTCGGGGTCCTACGAGCAGTACTTC.

The V and J genes are TRBV7-3 and TRBJ1-6, with unresolved D. The CDR3 runs to 14 residues. Trimming took 0 bases from V and 8 from J, leaving 8 bases between them. Germline V gene lookup returns CDR1 SGHTA and CDR2 FQGTGA. CDR3: CASSLTLHDSPLHF. CDR3 nucleotides: TGTGCCAGCAGCTTAACGTTACACGATTCACCCCTCCACTTT.

V gene TRBV11-2 combines with J gene TRBJ2-2; 8 nucleotides align to TRBD1. The length of the CDR3 is 16 residues. CDR1 and CDR2 (germline): SGHAT, FQNNGV. Losses at the gene ends were 5 bases for V and 0 bases for J; bases not matched to a gene: 5. CDR3 protein: CASSPGQGSNTGELFF. In DNA form, the CDR3 reads TGTGCCAGCAGCCCCGGACAGGGATCGAACACCGGGGAGCTGTTTTTT. The full variable domain, its missing parts supplied by reference TRBV11-2 and TRBJ2-2, is EAGVAQSPRYKIIEKRQSVAFWCNPISGHATLYWYQQILGQGPKLLIQFQNNGVVDDSQLPKDRFSAERLKGVDSTLKIQPAKLEDSAVYLCASSPGQGSNTGELFFGEGSRLTVL.

This chain joins TRBV18 and TRBJ1-1; D is possibly TRBD1 (6 bases). The CDR3 sequence is 13 residues long. Trimming shortened V by 3 bases and J by 4 bases, and 9 bases separated the two germline ends. The V gene's germline CDR1 is KGHSH and CDR2 LQKENI. For the CDR3, the DNA is TGTGCCAGCTCACCGAGAGGGGGCACTGAAGCTTTCTTT. Translation gives CASSPRGGTEAFF.

The chain links TRBV9 to TRBJ2-2, with 9 positions matching TRBD2. The trim removed 0 bases at V and 4 bases at J, leaving 13 bases unmatched. Germline V gives CDR1 SGDLS, CDR2 YYNGEE. The CDR3 is 19 amino acids. For the CDR3, the DNA is TGTGCCAGCAGCGTAGTAACTGGCGGGGGGGCCGCGGGCACCGGGGAGCTGTTTTTT. Protein: CASSVVTGGGAAGTGELFF.

The chain links TRBV6-1 to TRBJ1-3, with D possibly TRBD1 on 5 matching bases. Germline V gene data show CDR1 as MNHNS and CDR2 as SASEGT. The ends were cut back, 7 bases at V and 0 bases at J, with 13 bases in the middle. This CDR3 spans 15 amino acids. CDR3 protein: CASTRAFSSGNTIYF. The DNA of the CDR3 is TGTGCCAGCACCAGGGCATTCAGCTCTGGAAACACCATATATTTT.

Only a few counts were recorded for this clone. The J gene is TRBJ1-1, the V gene TRBV30, with D perhaps matching TRBD1 (6 bases). The CDR3 length is 13 residues. Germline CDR1 GTSNPN, CDR2 SVGIG (reference sequence). V lost 8 bases, J lost 2 bases, and 15 bases lay in between. CDR3 nucleotides: TGTGCCGGGGGAACAGGGACTAACACTGAAGCTTTCTTT. Residues: CAGGTGTNTEAFF.

The genes are TRBV5-1 and TRBJ1-1; 10 nucleotides match TRBD1. V lost 4 bases, J lost 1 base, and 10 bases stayed unmatched. The V gene's germline CDR1 is SGHRS and CDR2 YFSETQ. This CDR3 is 17 amino acids long. For the CDR3, the DNA is TGCGCCAGCAGCCATGGACAGGGGGGATCATCGAACACTGAAGCTTTCTTT. This encodes CASSHGQGGSSNTEAFF.

The chain has TRBV2 and TRBJ2-1; the D is unclear. This CDR3 region has 11 residues. Trimming removed 7 bases at V and 8 bases at J, with 9 bases between. Germline-derived CDR1 and CDR2 are SNHLY and FYNNEI. The CDR3 bases are TGTGCCAGCACCGGTGTGGATGAGCAGTTCTTC. Its protein is CASTGVDEQFF.